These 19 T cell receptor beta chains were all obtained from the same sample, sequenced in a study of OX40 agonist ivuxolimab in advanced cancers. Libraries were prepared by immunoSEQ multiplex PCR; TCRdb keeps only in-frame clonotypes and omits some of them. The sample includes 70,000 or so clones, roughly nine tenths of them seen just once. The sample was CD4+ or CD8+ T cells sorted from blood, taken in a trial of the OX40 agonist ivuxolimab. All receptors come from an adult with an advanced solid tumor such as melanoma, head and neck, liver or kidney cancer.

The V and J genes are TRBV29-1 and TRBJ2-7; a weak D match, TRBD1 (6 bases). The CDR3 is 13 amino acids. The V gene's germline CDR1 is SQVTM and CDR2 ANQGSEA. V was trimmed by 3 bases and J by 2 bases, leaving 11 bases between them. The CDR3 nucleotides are TGCAGCGTTGAGGGGGACACAACCTACGAGCAGTACTTC. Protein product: CSVEGDTTYEQYF.

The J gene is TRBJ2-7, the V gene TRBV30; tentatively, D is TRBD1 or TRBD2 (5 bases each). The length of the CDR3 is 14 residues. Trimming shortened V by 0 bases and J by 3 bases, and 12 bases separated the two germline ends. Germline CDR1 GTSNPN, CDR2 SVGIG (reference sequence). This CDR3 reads CAWSVRATDYEQYF. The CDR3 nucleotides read TGTGCCTGGAGTGTGAGGGCGACAGACTACGAGCAGTACTTC.

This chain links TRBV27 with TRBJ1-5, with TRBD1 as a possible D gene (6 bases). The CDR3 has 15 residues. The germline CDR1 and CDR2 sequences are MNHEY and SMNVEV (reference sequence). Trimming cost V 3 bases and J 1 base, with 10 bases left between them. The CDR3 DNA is TGTGCCAGCAGTTTTGGGGGGCCAAGCAATCAGCCCCAGCATTTT. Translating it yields CASSFGGPSNQPQHF.

CDR3 coding DNA: TGTGCCAGCAGTTACGGTGCTAGCGGGAGGCATGAGCAGTTCTTC. Translated: CASSYGASGRHEQFF. J is TRBJ2-1 and V is TRBV6-5; 11 nucleotides match TRBD2. The CDR3 runs to 15 residues. The germline V gene encodes CDR1 MNHEY and CDR2 SVGAGI. The trim removed 2 bases at V and 8 bases at J, leaving 5 bases unmatched.

The CDR3 DNA reads TGTGCCAGCAGCCCGTCGGGTTACGAGCAGTACTTC. This translates into CASSPSGYEQYF. The V and J genes are TRBV27 and TRBJ2-7; D unclear. CDR3 length: 12 amino acids. V was shortened by 6 bases and J by 4 bases, with 10 bases between the two germline ends. Germline lookup yields CDR1 MNHEY and CDR2 SMNVEV (reference sequence).

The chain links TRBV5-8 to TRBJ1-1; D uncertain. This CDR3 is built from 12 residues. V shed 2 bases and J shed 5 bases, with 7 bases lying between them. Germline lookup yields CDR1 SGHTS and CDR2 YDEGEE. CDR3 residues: CASSFRETEAFF. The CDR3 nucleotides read TGTGCCAGCAGCTTTCGGGAAACTGAAGCTTTCTTT.

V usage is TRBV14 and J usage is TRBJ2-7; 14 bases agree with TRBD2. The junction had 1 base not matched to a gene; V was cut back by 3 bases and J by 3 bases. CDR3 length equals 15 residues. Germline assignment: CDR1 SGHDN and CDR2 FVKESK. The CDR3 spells CASSHGLAGGYEQYF. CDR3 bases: TGTGCCAGCAGCCATGGACTAGCGGGGGGCTACGAGCAGTACTTC.

The CDR3 DNA sequence: TGTGCCAGCAGCGACCGGGACGGACCCAGGAATGAGCAGTTCTTC. Protein: CASSDRDGPRNEQFF. The chain couples TRBV11-2 to TRBJ2-1; D tentatively reads TRBD1 or TRBD2 (5 bases each). The CDR3 totals 15 residues. The germline V and J ends were trimmed by 5 bases and 7 bases, with 18 bases remaining between them. CDR1 and CDR2 (germline): SGHAT, FQNNGV.

This CDR3 reads CASSLTSLAGRYTDTQYF. In DNA, the CDR3 is TGTGCCAGCAGCTTGACTTCTCTAGCGGGGCGGTACACAGATACGCAGTATTTT. The chain employs TRBV5-8 and TRBJ2-3, with 9 bases matching TRBD2. The CDR3 has 18 amino acids. After removal of 1 base from V and 2 bases from J, the junction contained 11 bases not matched to a gene. Germline CDR1 is SGHTS and CDR2 is YDEGEE.

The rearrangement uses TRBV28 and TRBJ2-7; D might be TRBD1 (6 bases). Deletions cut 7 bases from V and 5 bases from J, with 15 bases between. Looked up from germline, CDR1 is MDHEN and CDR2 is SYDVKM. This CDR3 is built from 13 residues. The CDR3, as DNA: TGTGCCAGCACTGTGAGGGGGTGGCACGAGCAGTACTTC. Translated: CASTVRGWHEQYF.

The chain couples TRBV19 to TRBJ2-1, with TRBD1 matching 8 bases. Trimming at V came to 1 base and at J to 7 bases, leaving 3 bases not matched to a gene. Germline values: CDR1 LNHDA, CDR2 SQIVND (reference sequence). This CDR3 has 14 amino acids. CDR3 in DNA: TGTGCCAGTAGTATAGCGGGGACAGGTAATGAGCAGTTCTTC. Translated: CASSIAGTGNEQFF. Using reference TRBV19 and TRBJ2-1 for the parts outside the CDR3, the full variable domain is DGGITQSPKYLFRKEGQNVTLSCEQNLNHDAMYWYRQDPGQGLRLIYYSQIVNDFQKGDIAEGYSVSREKKESFPLTVTSAQKNPTAFYLCASSIAGTGNEQFFGPGTRLTVL.

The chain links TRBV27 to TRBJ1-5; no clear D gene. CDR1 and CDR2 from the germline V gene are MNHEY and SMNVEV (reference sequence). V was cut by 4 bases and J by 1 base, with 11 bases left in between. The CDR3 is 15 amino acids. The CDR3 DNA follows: TGTGCCAGCAGTTATGGAGGGATGAGCAATCAGCCCCAGCATTTT. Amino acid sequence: CASSYGGMSNQPQHF.

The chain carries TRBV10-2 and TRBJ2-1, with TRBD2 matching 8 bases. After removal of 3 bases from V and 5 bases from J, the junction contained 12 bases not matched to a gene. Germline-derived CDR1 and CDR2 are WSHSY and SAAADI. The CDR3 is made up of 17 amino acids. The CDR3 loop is CASSDGLAGLLNNEQFF. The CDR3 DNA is TGCGCCAGCAGTGATGGGTTAGCGGGGCTACTTAACAATGAGCAGTTCTTC.

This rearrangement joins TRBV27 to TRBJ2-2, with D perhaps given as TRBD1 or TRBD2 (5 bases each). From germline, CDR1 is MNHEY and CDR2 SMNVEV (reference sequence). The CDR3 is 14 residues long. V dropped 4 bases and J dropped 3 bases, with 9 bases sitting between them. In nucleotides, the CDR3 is TGTGCCAGCAGTTGGGGGTTGCACACCGGGGAGCTGTTTTTT. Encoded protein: CASSWGLHTGELFF.

The CDR3 loop reads CASSLGESPAGEYF. The CDR3 nucleotides are TGTGCCAGCAGCTTAGGAGAGTCCCCGGCAGGGGAGTACTTC. The chain carries TRBV11-2 and TRBJ2-7; tentatively, D is TRBD1 (6 bases). Trimming took 1 base from V and 11 from J, leaving 18 bases between them. The CDR3 length is 14 residues. Looked up from germline, CDR1 is SGHAT and CDR2 is FQNNGV.

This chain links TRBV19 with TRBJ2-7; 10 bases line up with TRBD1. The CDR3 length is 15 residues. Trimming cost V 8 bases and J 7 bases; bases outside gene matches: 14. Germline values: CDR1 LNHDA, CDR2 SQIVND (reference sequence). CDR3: CASARGTGVIGEQYF. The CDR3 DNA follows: TGTGCCAGTGCCCGTGGGACAGGGGTCATTGGGGAGCAGTACTTC.

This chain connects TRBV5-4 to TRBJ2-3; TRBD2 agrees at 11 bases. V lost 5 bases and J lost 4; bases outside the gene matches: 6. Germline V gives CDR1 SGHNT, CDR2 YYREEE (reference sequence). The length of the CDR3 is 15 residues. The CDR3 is CASRLAGGRSDTQYF. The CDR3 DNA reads TGTGCCAGCAGATTAGCGGGGGGGCGCTCAGATACGCAGTATTTT.

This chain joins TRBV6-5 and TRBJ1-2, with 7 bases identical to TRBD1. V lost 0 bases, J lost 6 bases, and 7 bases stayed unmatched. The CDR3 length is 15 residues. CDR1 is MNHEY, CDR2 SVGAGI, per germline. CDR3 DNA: TGTGCCAGCAGTTACTCGAAACTAACAGGGGATGGCTACACCTTC. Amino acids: CASSYSKLTGDGYTF.

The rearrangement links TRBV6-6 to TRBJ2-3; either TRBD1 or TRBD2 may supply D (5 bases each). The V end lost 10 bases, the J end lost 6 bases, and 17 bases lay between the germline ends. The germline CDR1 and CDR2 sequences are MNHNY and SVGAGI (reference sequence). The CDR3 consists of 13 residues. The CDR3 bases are TGTGCCACACACGGGGCCGCCTTGGATACGCAGTATTTT. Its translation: CATHGAALDTQYF.